The present T cell receptor (beta chain) was sequenced within a study of blood T cell repertoires in COVID-19. Germline V gene data show CDR1 as SGHRS and CDR2 as YFSETQ. The CDR3 has 15 amino acids. V was trimmed by 1 base and J by 1 base, leaving 11 bases between them. This clone was seen just once. Libraries were prepared by immunoSEQ multiplex PCR; TCRdb keeps only in-frame clonotypes and omits some of them. The sample includes 100,000 to 150,000 clones, about 81% of them seen just once. Sequencing used peripheral blood. The V gene is TRBV5-1, the J gene TRBJ1-1; D is ambiguous. The sequence came from a woman older than 75 with acute or convalescent COVID-19. The CDR3: CASSLRTEGNTEAFF. The CDR3 DNA is TGCGCCAGCAGCTTGAGGACCGAGGGGAACACTGAAGCTTTCTTT.